In this sample, the clone carrying this T cell receptor beta chain turned up once. Its matching antigen is unknown. One junction end disagrees with the germline gene, perhaps due to a read error. RNA was extracted from bulk tissue without any cell sorting. Distant lung tissue was collected more than 3 cm away from the tumor edge. The sample originates from a study of tumor and adjacent non-tumor tissue in lung cancer. As for the study in general: Histology: around 13 adenocarcinoma, a couple of squamous cell carcinoma, 1 small cell lung cancer.

Study-level results: Tumor repertoires had a smaller top 100 clone share than normal lung.

The CDR3 runs 18 residues. The library came from three nested PCR rounds adapted from ARM-PCR protocols. MiXCR, applied by TCRdb to the multiplex PCR reads, yields one record per CDR3 protein. The sample contains about 60,000 distinct CDR3 sequences, about 55% of which appear only once. This sequence was found in a man aged 70-80 years with non-small cell lung cancer. Source material: distant non-tumor lung tissue. The chain combines TRBV12-3 or TRBV12-4 with TRBJ2-7; perhaps D is TRBD1 or TRBD2 (5 bases each). The CDR3 sequence is CARSLSKSGTGLSHEQYF. CDR3 bases: TGTGCCAGAAGTTTGTCTAAGTCCGGGACGGGCCTTTCCCACGAGCAGTACTTC.